This T cell receptor beta chain was captured in a study of blood T cell repertoires in COVID-19. Study overall: From the United States, Italy and Spain came samples of acute and convalescent COVID-19. PBMCs, B-cell-depleted T cells, or T cells provided the cDNA or gDNA that made up the material.

Under the authors' procedure: Amplification with reference gene primers provided the estimates of nucleated cell counts. Clones were read by immunoSEQ multiplex PCR, and TCRdb kept only the in-frame ones, dropping some. V, J and clone size derive from that table, while D and trimming were established from the DNA sequence. The data hold a few hundred thousand clones, with roughly 86% observed a single time. Individuals drawn from approximately 26 US areas were about 18 to 89 years old. This sequence was found in a woman aged 45-60 years who had been exposed to COVID-19. The sequenced sample consisted of PBMCs or T cells enriched from blood (not recorded which).

The CDR3: CASTTTGTSNTGELFF. In DNA, the CDR3 is TGTGCCAGTACCACCACAGGGACGTCGAACACCGGGGAGCTGTTTTTT. The chain is built from TRBV19 and TRBJ2-2, with D perhaps matching TRBD1 (6 bases). The CDR3 contains 16 residues. The V end lost 7 bases, the J end lost 0 bases, and 15 bases lay between the germline ends. Germline V gene sequence: CDR1 LNHDA, CDR2 SQIVND (reference sequence). Looking up the rest from reference TRBV19 and TRBJ2-2 gives the full variable domain: DGGITQSPKYLFRKEGQNVTLSCEQNLNHDAMYWYRQDPGQGLRLIYYSQIVNDFQKGDIAEGYSVSREKKESFPLTVTSAQKNPTAFYLCASTTTGTSNTGELFFGEGSRLTVL.